These T cell receptor beta chains were read from a single sample in a study of early T cells in non-severe SARS-CoV-2 infection. One entry per CDR3 protein results from TCRdb running MiXCR on the 5' RACE reads. The sample lists roughly 64,000 distinct CDR3 sequences; around 10% were seen once. The sample in question was whole blood, obtained at baseline. These receptors all stem from an adult who was a healthcare worker with PCR-confirmed SARS-CoV-2 infection or an uninfected control (not recorded which). CDR3s leave out the opening cysteine and the closing phenylalanine or tryptophan.

>TRBV4-2|TRBJ2-7
ASSPGLAGHYEQY
>TRBV7-6|TRBJ2-5
ASSLTGAWETQY
>TRBV29-1|TRBJ2-7
SARLAHYEQY
>TRBV6-2/TRBV6-3|TRBJ2-7
ASSSPGQQSSYEQY
>TRBV12-3/TRBV12-4|TRBJ2-1
ASSRTSGGGNEQF
>TRBV5-8|TRBJ1-5
ASSGGTGAQPQH
>TRBV7-2|TRBJ1-2
ASSRSHGAGLPYGYT
>TRBV12-3/TRBV12-4|TRBJ1-1
ASSVRNTEAF
>TRBV11-1|TRBJ2-1
ASSRRLALPYNEQF
>TRBV6-5|TRBJ1-3
ASSGDRAPGNTIY
>TRBV7-9|TRBJ2-3
ASSPTSGGPDTQY
>TRBV5-1|TRBJ2-5
ASSLRGGETQY
>TRBV6-5|TRBJ1-2
ASTPSRPHGGYT
>TRBV12-3/TRBV12-4|TRBJ2-1
ASSKGRWGSYNEQF
>TRBV7-2|TRBJ2-5
ASSYGTGQETQY
>TRBV5-1|TRBJ2-3
ASSLALTGPDTQY
>TRBV7-8|TRBJ1-1
ASSPPGGFTEAF
>TRBV19|TRBJ1-5
ASNPRGTGKGQPQH
>TRBV14|TRBJ2-5
ASSQRGPTTGTQY
>TRBV30|TRBJ2-1
AWTGGTGKNEQF
>TRBV20-1|TRBJ2-7
SALAGQGRDEQY
>TRBV20-1|TRBJ1-2
SARALQGTGYT
>TRBV18|TRBJ2-7
ASSPPRQGGAYEQY
>TRBV19|TRBJ1-4
ASRPGTVDEKLF
>TRBV7-6|TRBJ2-7
ASSLGRLAGDQAWGVQY
>TRBV7-2|TRBJ2-1
ASSFQRTEYNEQF
>TRBV5-5|TRBJ2-5
ASWGLGETQY
>TRBV14|TRBJ2-1
ASSPYMGGSYNEQF
>TRBV6-5|TRBJ1-2
ASSYGQGAYGYT
>TRBV20-1|TRBJ2-1
SARAGGLSYEQF
>TRBV18|TRBJ2-7
ASSHQDTAPSSEQY
>TRBV7-9|TRBJ2-7
ASSHTGQPWNEQY
>TRBV19|TRBJ2-1
ASQYRTGTGQVDEQF
>TRBV12-2|TRBJ2-7
ASPREGTYEQY
>TRBV6-5|TRBJ1-2
ASSSTRDRNYGYT
>TRBV5-1|TRBJ2-2
ASSSNRGQGELF
>TRBV30|TRBJ1-2
AWTHEEGGRVGYT
>TRBV5-1|TRBJ2-5
ASSPSSYQETQY
>TRBV7-2|TRBJ2-3
ASSLSLGTGTDTQY
>TRBV7-3|TRBJ2-2
ASSLFTGNTGELF
>TRBV11-2|TRBJ2-2
ASSLGDFFTGELF
>TRBV19|TRBJ2-2
ASSTLQGANTGELF
>TRBV19|TRBJ1-2
ASSVTGRDDGYT
>TRBV7-6|TRBJ2-5
ASSFGPRVETQY
>TRBV29-1|TRBJ2-7
SAAGTSAMGEQY